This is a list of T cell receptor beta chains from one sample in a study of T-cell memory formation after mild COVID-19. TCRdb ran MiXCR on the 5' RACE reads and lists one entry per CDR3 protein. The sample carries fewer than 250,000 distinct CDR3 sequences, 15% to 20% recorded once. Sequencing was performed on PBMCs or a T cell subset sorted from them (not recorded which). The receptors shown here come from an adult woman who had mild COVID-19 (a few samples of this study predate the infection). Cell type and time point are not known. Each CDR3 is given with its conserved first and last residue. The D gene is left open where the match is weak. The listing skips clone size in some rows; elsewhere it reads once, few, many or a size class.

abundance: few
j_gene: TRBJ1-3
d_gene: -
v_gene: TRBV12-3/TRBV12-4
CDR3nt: TGTGCCAGCAGTTTCGACTCTGGAAACACCATATATTTT
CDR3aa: CASSFDSGNTIYF

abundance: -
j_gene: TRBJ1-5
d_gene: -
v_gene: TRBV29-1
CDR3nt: TGCAGCGTCGCTCCGGGATTCAATCAGCCCCAGCATTTT
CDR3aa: CSVAPGFNQPQHF

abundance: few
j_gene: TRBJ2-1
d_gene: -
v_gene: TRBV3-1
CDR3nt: TGTGCCAGCAGCCGAAAAGCCGGGACTTCTTACAATGAGCAGTTCTTC
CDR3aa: CASSRKAGTSYNEQFF

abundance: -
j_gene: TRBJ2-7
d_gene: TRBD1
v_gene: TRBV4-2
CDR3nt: TGTGCCAGCAGCCAGCCGGGACAGGGAACCTACGAGCAGTACTTC
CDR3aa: CASSQPGQGTYEQYF

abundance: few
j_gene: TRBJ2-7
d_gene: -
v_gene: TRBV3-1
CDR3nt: TGTGCCAGCAGCCAAGTACAGGGCTACGAGCAGTACTTC
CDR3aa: CASSQVQGYEQYF

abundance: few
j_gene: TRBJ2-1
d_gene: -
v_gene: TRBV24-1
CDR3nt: TGTGCCACCAGTGATTGGCAGAGCTCCTACAATGAGCAGTTCTTC
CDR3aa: CATSDWQSSYNEQFF

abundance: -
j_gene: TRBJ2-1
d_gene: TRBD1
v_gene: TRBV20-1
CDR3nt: TGCAGTGTTATATCTGACCATACAAGACAGGGTGGGAATGAGCAGTTCTTC
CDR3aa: CSVISDHTRQGGNEQFF

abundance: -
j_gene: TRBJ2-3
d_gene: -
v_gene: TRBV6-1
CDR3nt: TGTGCCACCCGGGAGTCCGGCACAGATACGCAGTATTTT
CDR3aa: CATRESGTDTQYF

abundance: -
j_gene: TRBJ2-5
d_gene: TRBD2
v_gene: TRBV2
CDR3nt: TGTGCCAGCAGTCGAATAGCGGGTCAAGAGACCCAGTACTTC
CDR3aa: CASSRIAGQETQYF

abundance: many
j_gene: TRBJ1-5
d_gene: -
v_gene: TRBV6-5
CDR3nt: TGTGCCAGCAGTCCGCCCGCGGACCGATATGGGCCCCAGCATTTT
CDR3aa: CASSPPADRYGPQHF

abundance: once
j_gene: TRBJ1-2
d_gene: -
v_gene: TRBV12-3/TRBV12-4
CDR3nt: TGTGCCAGCAGTCCTCGACAGCGGGCGAACTATGGCTACACCTTC
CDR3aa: CASSPRQRANYGYTF

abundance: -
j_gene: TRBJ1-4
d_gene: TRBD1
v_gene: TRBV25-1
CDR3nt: TGTGCCAGCAGTGAATATGCCGGGACAGATAAACTGTTTTTT
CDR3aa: CASSEYAGTDKLFF

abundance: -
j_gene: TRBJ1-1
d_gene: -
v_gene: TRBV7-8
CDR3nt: TGTGCCAGCAGCTTAGGACGGTCTGAAGCTTTCTTT
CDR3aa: CASSLGRSEAFF

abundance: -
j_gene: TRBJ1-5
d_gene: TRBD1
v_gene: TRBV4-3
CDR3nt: TGCGCCAGCAGCCAAGATGACAGGGGTCCGCCCCAGCATTTT
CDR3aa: CASSQDDRGPPQHF

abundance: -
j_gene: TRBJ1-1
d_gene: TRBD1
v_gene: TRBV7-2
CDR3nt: TGTGCCAGCAGCCCGCGACAGGGTATGAACACTGAAGCTTTCTTT
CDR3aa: CASSPRQGMNTEAFF

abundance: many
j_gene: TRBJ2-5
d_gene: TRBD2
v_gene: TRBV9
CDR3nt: TGTGCCAGCAGCGCGACTAGCGGACAAGAGACCCAGTACTTC
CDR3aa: CASSATSGQETQYF

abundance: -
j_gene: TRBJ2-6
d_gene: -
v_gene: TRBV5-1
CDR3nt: TGCGCCAGCAGCTTTGACGGGGCCAACGTCCTGACTTTC
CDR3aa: CASSFDGANVLTF

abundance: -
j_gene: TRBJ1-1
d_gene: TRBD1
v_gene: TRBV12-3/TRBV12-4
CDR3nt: TGTGCCAGCAGTTTGGGGACAGGGTTCTCTGAAGCTTTCTTT
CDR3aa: CASSLGTGFSEAFF

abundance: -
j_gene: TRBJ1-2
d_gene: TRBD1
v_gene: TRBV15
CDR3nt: TGTGCCACCAGCAGAGATCCCGGGACAGGGAATGGCTACACCTTC
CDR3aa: CATSRDPGTGNGYTF

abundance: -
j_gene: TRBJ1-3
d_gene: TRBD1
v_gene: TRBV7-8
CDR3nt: TGTGCCAGCAGCGACCCGAGACAGGGGGCTGGAAACACCATATATTTT
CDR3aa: CASSDPRQGAGNTIYF

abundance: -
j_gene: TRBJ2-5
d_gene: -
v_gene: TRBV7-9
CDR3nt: TGTGCCAGCGGCCAGAACGGCGGGGAGACCCAGTACTTC
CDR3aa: CASGQNGGETQYF

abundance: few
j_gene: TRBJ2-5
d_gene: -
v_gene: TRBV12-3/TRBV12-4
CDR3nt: TGTGCCAGCACAACCCTGGGGACCCAGTACTTC
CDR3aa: CASTTLGTQYF